This entry lists 10 T cell receptor beta chains sequenced from one sample in a study of response to subunit inactivated influenza vaccine (dated 2018 in TCRdb). Receptor amplification or capture employed RT-PCR. Instrument used: Illumina HiSeq 2500. The public reads were quality trimmed at Q25 with fastp and then assembled into clones with MiXCR by TCRdb, keeping productive beta chains. Records with the same CDR3 protein are collapsed into one entry carrying the most frequent genes and DNA. In this sample the table shows about 830,000 distinct CDR3 sequences, around a sixth of which occur a single time. 11% of the sample lies in the top ten. The sequencing here drew on PBMCs from blood, taken less than 6 days after vaccination. The receptor set was obtained from a man aged 50 to 60 who received an inactivated influenza vaccine. Donor details come from another sample of the same person, matched by shared clones.

This clonotype has a handful of counts. V usage is TRBV6-1 and J usage is TRBJ2-1, with D unclear. V was clipped by 5 bases and J by 1 base, with 12 bases between them. The CDR3 spans 15 residues. The germline gives CDR1 MNHNS, CDR2 SASEGT. DNA for the CDR3: TGTGCCAGCAGTATCGCCCCTGGATCCTACAATGAGCAGTTCTTC. It yields the protein CASSIAPGSYNEQFF.

In this sample, this clonotype turned up a few times. The V call is TRBV28, the J call TRBJ2-1; D not certain. The V end was cut by 3 bases, the J end by 10 bases, with 10 bases between. The CDR3 is 12 residues long. The germline CDR1 and CDR2 sequences are MDHEN and SYDVKM. CDR3 nucleotides: TGTGCCAGCAGTTTCGGTCAGAGAGAGCAGTTCTTC. Encoded protein: CASSFGQREQFF.

This clonotype was observed a few times. This chain connects TRBV10-3 to TRBJ2-3; D remains unclear. CDR3 length: 12 residues. Trimming took off 6 bases at V and 5 bases at J, with 9 bases between the two ends. Germline V gene sequence: CDR1 ENHRY, CDR2 SYGVKD. In nucleotides, the CDR3 is TGTGCCATCAGGAAGGACGGAGATACGCAGTATTTT. Translation: CAIRKDGDTQYF.

The V call is TRBV4-1, the J call TRBJ1-1; possible D gene TRBD1, 5 bases. The V gene lost 2 bases and the J gene lost 4 bases, with 14 bases spanning the gap. Germline assignment: CDR1 MGHRA and CDR2 YSYEKL. The CDR3 sequence is 15 residues long. CDR3 region: CASSQHETGPTEAFF. DNA for the CDR3: TGCGCCAGCAGCCAACACGAAACGGGGCCCACTGAAGCTTTCTTT.

J is TRBJ2-7 and V is TRBV6-2 or TRBV6-3; the D gene is possibly TRBD2 (6 bases). From germline, CDR1 is MNHEY and CDR2 SVGEGT. This CDR3 has 14 residues. The V and J ends lost 3 bases and 2 bases respectively, with 11 bases between them. The CDR3: CASSYKDYTYEQYF. The CDR3 region has the DNA TGTGCCAGCAGTTATAAGGACTATACCTACGAGCAGTACTTC.

The chain carries TRBV12-3 or TRBV12-4 and TRBJ2-1; TRBD2 matches at 12 bases. With 5 bases clipped from V and 8 bases from J, the junction kept 10 bases outside the gene matches. The CDR3 contains 16 residues. CDR3 sequence (DNA): TGTGCCAGCAGTCCTAGCGGGGGGGCTTCGAACTATGAGCAGTTCTTC. It specifies CASSPSGGASNYEQFF.

The chain is built from TRBV6-1 and TRBJ2-7, with D possibly being TRBD1 or TRBD2 (5 bases each). V was clipped by 3 bases and J by 1 base, with 13 bases between them. This CDR3 spans 15 amino acids. The germline V gene encodes CDR1 MNHNS and CDR2 SASEGT. The CDR3 region is CASSERAGMSYEQYF. The CDR3 DNA reads TGTGCCAGCAGTGAGAGGGCAGGGATGTCCTACGAGCAGTACTTC.

This clonotype came up a few times. J is TRBJ1-6 and V is TRBV25-1, with TRBD1 matching 8 bases. J was trimmed by 10 bases and V by 7 bases; bases with no gene match: 12. There are 15 residues in the CDR3. Germline assignment: CDR1 MGHDK and CDR2 SYGVNS. The CDR3 DNA follows: TGTGCCAGCACCCGAGGGGGCAGGGGGCAATCACCCCTCCACTTT. It translates to CASTRGGRGQSPLHF.

The CDR3 region is CASSIRPGYGYTF. In nucleotides, the CDR3 is TGTGCCAGTAGTATACGGCCGGGCTATGGCTACACCTTC. This sequence joins TRBV19 and TRBJ1-2, with D hard to call. The CDR3 spans 13 residues. Looked up from germline, CDR1 is LNHDA and CDR2 is SQIVND (reference sequence). Trimming left V 2 bases short and J 4 bases short, with 8 bases between. Combining the CDR3 with reference TRBV19 and TRBJ1-2 gives the whole variable domain DGGITQSPKYLFRKEGQNVTLSCEQNLNHDAMYWYRQDPGQGLRLIYYSQIVNDFQKGDIAEGYSVSREKKESFPLTVTSAQKNPTAFYLCASSIRPGYGYTFGSGTRLTVV.

This clonotype was observed many times. The chain recombines TRBV5-1 with TRBJ2-5, with D hard to call. Trimming took 0 bases from V and 2 from J, leaving 8 bases between them. CDR1 and CDR2 from the germline V gene are SGHRS and YFSETQ. CDR3 length: 14 amino acids. The CDR3 DNA is TGCGCCAGCAGCTTGGGGGCACTTCAAGAGACCCAGTACTTC. Its translation is CASSLGALQETQYF. Looking up the rest from reference TRBV5-1 and TRBJ2-5 gives the full variable domain: KAGVTQTPRYLIKTRGQQVTLSCSPISGHRSVSWYQQTPGQGLQFLFEYFSETQRNKGNFPGRFSGRQFSNSRSEMNVSTLELGDSALYLCASSLGALQETQYFGPGTRLLVL.